The 20 T cell receptor beta chains given below trace back to one sample, sequenced in a study of CD8 T cells in Susac syndrome. The RNA, 0.5 to 1 ug, was put through reverse transcription using random hexamers. Via MiXCR, TCRdb re-called the immunoSEQ multiplex PCR reads, giving one row per CDR3 protein. The table includes about 18,000 distinct CDR3 sequences, approximately 96% detected once. Sequenced input: CD8+ T cells from PBMCs. These receptors all come from a human donor in good health.

The CDR3 DNA follows: TGTGCCAGCAGTTTATTAGGGTTGAACACTGAAGCTTTCTTT. It encodes CASSLLGLNTEAFF. This chain links TRBV27 with TRBJ1-1; D not resolved. This CDR3 has 14 residues. Trimming left V 1 base short and J 0 bases short, with 6 bases between. Germline CDR1 is MNHEY and CDR2 is SMNVEV (reference sequence).

This clonotype has just one count. The chain has TRBV4-3 and TRBJ1-1; tentative D call: TRBD1 (5 bases). This CDR3 has 16 amino acids. Per germline, CDR1 LGHNA and CDR2 YSLEER. V lost 1 base and J 4 bases, leaving 16 bases between the germline ends. The CDR3 spells CASSQVGVRVVTEAFF. DNA of the CDR3: TGCGCCAGCAGCCAAGTAGGGGTAAGGGTGGTCACTGAAGCTTTCTTT.

This sequence joins TRBV15 and TRBJ2-5; D uncertain. This CDR3 is built from 13 residues. Trimming stripped 6 bases from V and 2 bases from J, with 10 bases between. Germline values: CDR1 LNHNV, CDR2 YYDKDF (reference sequence). CDR3 sequence (DNA): TGTGCCACCAGGTATCCCGAGCAAGAGACCCAGTACTTC. This translates into CATRYPEQETQYF.

The chain links TRBV12-3 or TRBV12-4 to TRBJ2-2; 7 bases fit TRBD2. V gave up 4 bases and J gave up 7 bases; unmatched junction bases: 9. The CDR3 sequence is 15 residues long. This CDR3 reads CASSWVGGPSGELFF. The DNA of the CDR3 is TGTGCCAGCAGTTGGGTGGGAGGGCCTAGCGGGGAGCTGTTTTTT.

The chain carries TRBV6-2 or TRBV6-3 and TRBJ1-3; no clear D gene. This CDR3 spans 17 amino acids. The V and J ends lost 0 bases and 4 bases respectively, with 16 bases between them. Germline values: CDR1 MNHEY, CDR2 SVGEGT. The CDR3 protein is CASSYSARDEEGNTIYF. CDR3 nucleotide sequence: TGTGCCAGCAGTTACTCCGCACGTGACGAGGAAGGAAACACCATATATTTT.

CDR3 in amino acids: CASSPPRPSGATDTQYF. The CDR3, as DNA: TGTGCCAGCAGCCCACCTAGACCTAGCGGGGCCACAGATACGCAGTATTTT. The chain joins TRBV7-6 to TRBJ2-3; 9 nucleotides align to TRBD2. The CDR3 is 17 amino acids. Looked up from germline, CDR1 is SGHVS and CDR2 is FNYEAQ. After removal of 5 bases from V and 2 bases from J, the junction contained 11 bases not matched to a gene.

This chain uses TRBV7-9 with TRBJ1-5; a possible D gene is TRBD1 (6 bases). The CDR3 sequence is 17 residues long. The germline gives CDR1 SEHNR, CDR2 FQNEAQ (reference sequence). V lost 1 base to trimming and J lost 0 bases, with 13 bases between them. The CDR3 DNA reads TGTGCCAGCAGCTTAGATACAGGGAGCACTAGCAATCAGCCCCAGCATTTT. This codes for CASSLDTGSTSNQPQHF.

The genes are TRBV30 and TRBJ2-1; 7 bases line up with TRBD2. The CDR3 contains 13 residues. CDR1 and CDR2 (germline): GTSNPN, SVGIG (reference sequence). The V and J ends lost 3 bases and 1 base, in that order; junction bases with no gene match: 0. CDR3 coding DNA: TGTGCCTGGAGACTAGCGTCCTACAATGAGCAGTTCTTC. This codes for CAWRLASYNEQFF.

V gene TRBV7-9 combines with J gene TRBJ2-2; D remains unclear. V was shortened by 2 bases and J by 6 bases, with 25 bases between the two germline ends. The V gene's germline CDR1 is SEHNR and CDR2 FQNEAQ (reference sequence). The CDR3 totals 19 residues. CDR3 protein: CASSLPSLTQLGVAGELFF. CDR3 bases: TGTGCCAGCAGCTTACCCTCCTTGACCCAGCTAGGAGTGGCCGGGGAGCTGTTTTTT.

Comments on this clonotype: No conserved phenylalanine or tryptophan ends this CDR3, so it is likely a read error. The rearrangement uses TRBV7-6 and TRBJ2-7, with TRBD2 matching over 9 bases. Germline trimming cut 4 bases from V and 2 bases from J; bases unmatched to any gene: 3. CDR3 length: 14 amino acids. The germline gives CDR1 SGHVS, CDR2 FNYEAQ. The DNA for the CDR3 is TGTGCCAGCAGCTCCCTAGCGGGAACCTACGAGCAGTACCTC. It codes for CASSSLAGTYEQYL.

The chain employs TRBV5-4 and TRBJ2-4; D perhaps matches TRBD2 (6 bases). In germline, CDR1 is SGHNT, CDR2 YYREEE (reference sequence). V was trimmed by 1 base and J by 3 bases, leaving 17 bases between them. The CDR3 has 17 amino acids. CDR3 sequence (DNA): TGTGCCAGCAGCTTGCTTCGGTTTAGCGGAGACAAAAACATTCAGTACTTC. Protein product: CASSLLRFSGDKNIQYF. The whole variable domain, remainder taken from reference TRBV5-4 and TRBJ2-4, is ETGVTQSPTHLIKTRGQQVTLRCSSQSGHNTVSWYQQALGQGPQFIFQYYREEENGRGNFPPRFSGLQFPNYSSELNVNALELDDSALYLCASSLLRFSGDKNIQYFGAGTRLSVL.

The rearrangement joins TRBV29-1 to TRBJ2-3; possibly TRBD2 for D (6 bases). Germline values: CDR1 SQVTM, CDR2 ANQGSEA. Trimming removed 5 bases from V and 4 bases from J, with 10 bases in between. The CDR3 has 12 residues. The CDR3 is CSVRGIADTQYF. The CDR3 DNA is TGCAGCGTTCGGGGGATCGCAGATACGCAGTATTTT.

The chain is built from TRBV27 and TRBJ2-1, with D possibly TRBD2 on 6 matching bases. Germline V gene sequence: CDR1 MNHEY, CDR2 SMNVEV (reference sequence). The ends were cut back, 6 bases at V and 7 bases at J, with 22 bases in the middle. There are 16 residues in the CDR3. DNA for the CDR3: TGTGCCAGCAGCCTGACACTAGCCTCCCAAGGGAATGAGCAGTTCTTC. It codes for CASSLTLASQGNEQFF.

The chain joins TRBV20-1 to TRBJ2-5; 8 bases line up with TRBD2. The CDR3 sequence is 17 residues long. Per the germline V gene, CDR1 is DFQATT and CDR2 is SNEGSKA (reference sequence). V lost 7 bases to trimming and J lost 1 base; unmatched junction nucleotides: 17. The CDR3 sequence: CSVRTRGGLRVQETQYF. The CDR3 DNA reads TGCAGTGTACGGACCCGGGGGGGGTTGAGAGTCCAAGAGACCCAGTACTTC.

This clonotype showed up just once. V and J are TRBV7-9 and TRBJ1-2; D ambiguous. The CDR3 runs to 15 residues. The germline CDR1 and CDR2 sequences are SEHNR and FQNEAQ (reference sequence). Trimming left V 4 bases short and J 2 bases short, with 14 bases between. The CDR3 nucleotides read TGTGCCAGCAGCTCCGGGGTAGGGTACAACTATGGCTACACCTTC. Translation gives CASSSGVGYNYGYTF.

The chain recombines TRBV10-2 with TRBJ2-7; TRBD2 matches 12 bases. Trimming took 3 bases from V and 4 from J; bases not matched to a gene: 1. Germline CDR1 is WSHSY and CDR2 is SAAADI. The CDR3 is 14 residues long. CDR3 sequence reads: CASSDLAGGYEQYF. The DNA of the CDR3 is TGCGCCAGCAGTGACCTAGCGGGAGGGTACGAGCAGTACTTC.

The CDR3 loop is CASSLVASGNNEQYF. The CDR3, as DNA: TGTGCCAGCAGTTTAGTTGCTAGCGGGAACAACGAGCAGTACTTC. The gene calls are TRBV12-3 or TRBV12-4 and TRBJ2-7, with 9 bases lining up with TRBD2. V was pared by 1 base and J by 5 bases, with 6 bases of the junction left unmatched. CDR3 size: 15 residues.

This rearrangement joins TRBV12-3 or TRBV12-4 to TRBJ2-1, with D hard to call. The CDR3 extends over 16 amino acids. V was clipped by 1 base and J by 0 bases, with 10 bases between them. CDR3 DNA sequence: TGTGCCAGCAGTTTAGTGTTAGCACCCTCCTACAATGAGCAGTTCTTC. Translating it yields CASSLVLAPSYNEQFF.

The rearrangement joins TRBV28 to TRBJ2-7; 8 nucleotides line up with TRBD1. Germline values: CDR1 MDHEN, CDR2 SYDVKM. The CDR3 consists of 14 residues. J was trimmed by 2 bases and V by 8 bases; bases with no gene match: 8. The CDR3 bases are TGTGCCAGCGGGGCGGACAGGGCGGCCTACGAGCAGTACTTC. Amino acid sequence: CASGADRAAYEQYF.

The chain carries TRBV11-1 and TRBJ2-1; 7 positions agree with TRBD2. The CDR3 runs 15 residues. V lost 2 bases and J lost 5; bases outside the gene matches: 6. Per the germline V gene, CDR1 is SGHAT and CDR2 is FQDESV (reference sequence). The CDR3 bases are TGTGCCAGCAGCTTATCTTCCCGGGAGGACAATGAGCAGTTCTTC. Translating gives CASSLSSREDNEQFF.